This passage covers 21 T cell receptor beta chains from one sample sequenced in a study of blood T cell repertoires in COVID-19. Profiling relied on immunoSEQ multiplex PCR, and the TCRdb table lists in-frame clones only, not all of them. The profile covers approximately 50,000 clones, with 86% appearing a single time and roughly 14% taken by the ten largest. Sequences were obtained from peripheral blood. These receptors were taken from a human donor in a cohort sampled during active COVID-19.

The chain couples TRBV5-4 to TRBJ2-7; TRBD1 matches 7 bases. The trim removed 4 bases at V and 5 bases at J, leaving 9 bases unmatched. CDR1 is SGHNT, CDR2 YYREEE, per germline (reference sequence). The CDR3 covers 14 residues. As DNA, the CDR3 is TGTGCCAGCAGCAAGGGGACAGCCCTGGACGAGCAGTACTTC. The encoded protein is CASSKGTALDEQYF.

Concerning this clone itself: One end of the junction varies from germline; a read error may be responsible. V usage is TRBV7-2 and J usage is TRBJ1-2; D might be TRBD1 (6 bases). CDR1 and CDR2 from the germline V gene are SGHTA and FQGNSA. This CDR3 comprises 15 residues. As DNA, the CDR3 is TGTGCCAGCAGCTTAGAAGCAGGGGAAGTTTATGACTACACCTTC. Its translation is CASSLEAGEVYDYTF.

The chain recombines TRBV7-2 with TRBJ1-5; D gene unclear. The CDR3 is made up of 14 amino acids. Trimming removed 1 base from V and 3 bases from J, with 7 bases in between. Germline V gene lookup returns CDR1 SGHTA and CDR2 FQGNSA. CDR3: CASSLETTNQPQHF. CDR3 nucleotides: TGTGCCAGCAGCTTAGAGACAACCAATCAGCCCCAGCATTTT.

V usage is TRBV5-6 and J usage is TRBJ2-2; 11 nucleotides match TRBD2. Trimming removed 1 base from V and 1 base from J; junction bases left unmatched: 3. The CDR3 covers 17 residues. CDR1 and CDR2 from the germline V gene are SGHDT and YYEEEE. For the CDR3, the DNA is TGTGCCAGCAGCTTGCTAGCGGGGGGCCAGAACACCGGGGAGCTGTTTTTT. It is translated as CASSLLAGGQNTGELFF.

The DNA for the CDR3 is TGTGCCAGCAGCGTAGAGTTTTCTAGCGGGGACCCTTCCTACAATGAGCAGTTCTTC. Its protein is CASSVEFSSGDPSYNEQFF. The chain employs TRBV9 and TRBJ2-1; 9 nucleotides align to TRBD2. This CDR3 contains 19 residues. Germline CDR1 reads SGDLS; CDR2 reads YYNGEE. The ends lost 0 bases at V and 1 base at J; junction bases unmatched: 11.

This clone turned up a few times. The V call is TRBV28, the J call TRBJ1-1; D is perhaps TRBD1 (5 bases). The CDR3 is 15 amino acids. Germline CDR1 and CDR2: MDHEN and SYDVKM. V lost 7 bases, J lost 3 bases, and 18 bases lay in between. CDR3 in amino acids: CASTQGELGYTEAFF. The CDR3 nucleotides read TGTGCCAGCACCCAGGGTGAGCTTGGGTACACTGAAGCTTTCTTT.

This clone showed up just once. This chain uses TRBV2 with TRBJ1-2, with 7 bases aligning to TRBD1. This CDR3 has 15 amino acids. Germline V gene lookup returns CDR1 SNHLY and CDR2 FYNNEI. Trimming took 6 bases from V and 4 from J; bases not matched to a gene: 11. The CDR3 DNA is TGTGCCAGCAGCGGAACGAAGGGACAGATCTATGGCTACACCTTC. Protein product: CASSGTKGQIYGYTF. The full variable domain, in which reference TRBV2 and TRBJ1-2 provide the parts outside the CDR3, is EPEVTQTPSHQVTQMGQEVILRCVPISNHLYFYWYRQILGQKVEFLVSFYNNEISEKSEIFDDQFSVERPDGSNFTLKIRSTKLEDSAMYFCASSGTKGQIYGYTFGSGTRLTVV.

V gene TRBV6-4 combines with J gene TRBJ1-1; weak D call: TRBD1 (6 bases). V was cut by 4 bases and J by 6 bases, with 12 bases left in between. CDR1 MRHNA and CDR2 SNTAGT come from the germline V gene. The CDR3 runs to 13 residues. The CDR3 sequence: CASSVNRAAEAFF. The CDR3, as DNA: TGTGCCAGCAGTGTCAACAGGGCCGCTGAAGCTTTCTTT.

V is TRBV11-3 and J is TRBJ2-3, with 7 bases fitting TRBD2. This CDR3 is built from 14 residues. The germline V gene has CDR1 SGHNT and CDR2 YENEEA. V shed 5 bases, J shed 1 base, and the junction held 3 bases outside the gene matches. The CDR3 here is CASSGGGRTDTQYF. DNA for the CDR3: TGTGCCAGCAGCGGCGGGGGTCGCACAGATACGCAGTATTTT. The complete variable domain, with remaining parts taken from reference TRBV11-3 and TRBJ2-3, reads EAGVVQSPRYKIIEKKQPVAFWCNPISGHNTLYWYLQNLGQGPELLIRYENEEAVDDSQLPKDRFSAERLKGVDSTLKIQPAELGDSAVYLCASSGGGRTDTQYFGPGTRLTVL.

This clone showed up just once. J is TRBJ1-5 and V is TRBV6-5; no clear D gene. The CDR3 spans 13 residues. Germline V gives CDR1 MNHEY, CDR2 SVGAGI. V lost 6 bases, J lost 4 bases, and 10 bases lay in between. The CDR3 protein is CASSSRRNQPQHF. The CDR3 DNA reads as TGTGCCAGCAGCTCGCGCAGGAATCAGCCCCAGCATTTT.

V and J are TRBV6-5 and TRBJ2-1; tentatively, D is TRBD1 (5 bases). CDR3 size: 13 residues. V was pared by 5 bases and J by 2 bases, with 7 bases between. CDR1 is MNHEY, CDR2 SVGAGI, per germline. CDR3 loop: CASSRRAYNEQFF. For the CDR3, the DNA is TGTGCCAGCAGTCGCAGGGCCTACAATGAGCAGTTCTTC.

This clone was recorded a few times. The gene calls are TRBV30 and TRBJ1-5; D gene ambiguous. Trimming took off 1 base at V and 0 bases at J, with 7 bases between the two ends. The V gene's germline CDR1 is GTSNPN and CDR2 SVGIG (reference sequence). This CDR3 comprises 14 residues. For the CDR3, the DNA is TGTGCCTGGAGTGAACTGAATAGCAATCAGCCCCAGCATTTT. Protein product: CAWSELNSNQPQHF.

The rearrangement links TRBV19 to TRBJ2-5; 9 bases line up with TRBD1. The CDR3 consists of 14 residues. The germline CDR1 and CDR2 sequences are LNHDA and SQIVND (reference sequence). The trim removed 6 bases at V and 5 bases at J, leaving 7 bases unmatched. The CDR3 DNA is TGTGCCAGTAGCTACACAGGGGGCGCGGAGACCCAGTACTTC. Amino acid sequence: CASSYTGGAETQYF.

The rearrangement joins TRBV19 to TRBJ2-5, with 9 bases matching TRBD1. The germline V gene encodes CDR1 LNHDA and CDR2 SQIVND (reference sequence). Germline trimming cut 4 bases from V and 5 bases from J; bases unmatched to any gene: 5. The CDR3 has 14 residues. The CDR3 is CASSRQGVRETQYF. CDR3 in DNA: TGTGCCAGTAGTAGACAGGGGGTACGGGAGACCCAGTACTTC. Variable domain in full (rest from reference TRBV19 and TRBJ2-5): DGGITQSPKYLFRKEGQNVTLSCEQNLNHDAMYWYRQDPGQGLRLIYYSQIVNDFQKGDIAEGYSVSREKKESFPLTVTSAQKNPTAFYLCASSRQGVRETQYFGPGTRLLVL.

V and J are TRBV5-1 and TRBJ2-1, with 11 bases aligning to TRBD2. Trimming cost V 6 bases and J 5 bases; bases outside gene matches: 4. Germline V gene sequence: CDR1 SGHRS, CDR2 YFSETQ. This CDR3 spans 14 amino acids. CDR3: CASTGTSGNNEQFF. The CDR3, as DNA: TGCGCCAGCACCGGGACTAGCGGAAACAATGAGCAGTTCTTC.

This chain uses TRBV14 with TRBJ1-1; D perhaps matches TRBD1 (6 bases). CDR3 length: 13 amino acids. The V gene lost 0 bases and the J gene lost 5 bases, with 7 bases spanning the gap. From germline, CDR1 is SGHDN and CDR2 FVKESK. CDR3 residues: CASSQDRGTEAFF. In DNA, the CDR3 is TGTGCCAGCAGCCAAGACAGGGGTACTGAAGCTTTCTTT.

This clone is medium-sized in the sample. This chain uses TRBV5-6 with TRBJ1-1, with TRBD1 as a possible D gene (6 bases). The CDR3 runs to 16 residues. CDR1 is SGHDT and CDR2 is YYEEEE in the germline V gene. V lost 2 bases, J lost 7 bases, and 21 bases lay in between. This chain's CDR3 is CASSFYNTGKGGEAFF. The CDR3, as DNA: TGTGCCAGCAGCTTTTATAACACAGGGAAAGGAGGTGAAGCTTTCTTT.

The rearrangement links TRBV5-1 to TRBJ2-7; tentatively, D is TRBD2 (5 bases). This CDR3 spans 17 amino acids. V lost 0 bases and J lost 0, with 16 bases in between. Germline-derived CDR1 and CDR2 are SGHRS and YFSETQ. This CDR3 is CASSLEALAISSYEQYF. In DNA, the CDR3 is TGCGCCAGCAGCTTGGAGGCCCTAGCAATAAGCTCCTACGAGCAGTACTTC.

The chain is built from TRBV4-2 and TRBJ2-3, with D possibly being TRBD2 (6 bases). V was clipped by 5 bases and J by 5 bases, with 17 bases between them. CDR3 size: 15 residues. CDR1 LGHNA and CDR2 YNFKEQ come from the germline V gene. In nucleotides, the CDR3 is TGTGCCAGCAGCAAATATAACGGGGGTGAAGATACGCAGTATTTT. Translated: CASSKYNGGEDTQYF.

The chain employs TRBV5-1 and TRBJ2-3; D perhaps matches TRBD2 (7 bases). The CDR3 has 15 amino acids. V gave up 4 bases and J gave up 3 bases, with 15 bases separating them. Looked up from germline, CDR1 is SGHRS and CDR2 is YFSETQ. The CDR3 spells CASSLGGARTDTQYF. As DNA, the CDR3 is TGCGCCAGCAGCCTAGGGGGGGCGAGGACAGATACGCAGTATTTT.

The V call is TRBV10-3, the J call TRBJ2-3, with 12 bases fitting TRBD2. The V and J ends lost 4 bases and 8 bases, in that order; junction bases with no gene match: 13. Germline V CDR1 and CDR2: ENHRY, SYGVKD. The CDR3 totals 17 residues. CDR3 protein: CAISGTGLAGSGGTQYF. The CDR3 bases are TGTGCCATCAGTGGGACCGGACTAGCGGGGTCAGGAGGTACGCAGTATTTT.